This T cell receptor beta chain was captured by sequencing in a study of human T cells and chemical hapten exposure. For the study at large: Cases of alopecia areata, totalis or universalis occurred in a predominantly female patient group.

This clonotype was observed a few times. Each CDR3 protein gets one entry after TCRdb re-called the RACE reads with MiXCR. The sample has some 330,000 distinct CDR3 sequences; around 5.5% are singletons. Germline trimming cut 3 bases from V and 1 base from J; bases unmatched to any gene: 11. CDR1 SGHVS and CDR2 FNYEAQ come from the germline V gene. The CDR3 has 17 residues. Regarding time point: pre-sensitization, week 0. Treatment given: therapeutic diphenylcyclopropenone sensitization with weekly scalp DPC. Investigators collected blood before applying each patch test. Here the sequenced sample was whole blood, taken in connection with sensitization to the hapten diphenylcyclopropenone (DPC). The sequence was obtained from a young woman with alopecia areata. Some clones in this sample may be carry-over from other donors' samples. The V call is TRBV7-6, the J call TRBJ1-1, with 7 bases identical to TRBD1. CDR3 DNA: TGTGCCAGCAGCTTGTTGGGGAGGGGGCAAGGGAACACTGAAGCTTTCTTT. This sequence encodes CASSLLGRGQGNTEAFF.